A selection of T cell receptor beta chains follows, all from one sample in a study of blood T cell repertoires in COVID-19. The table came from immunoSEQ multiplex PCR; TCRdb's copy has only in-frame clones and leaves some out. The data show 140,000 to 150,000 clones, 70% to 90% seen once. The material sequenced was PBMCs or T cells enriched from blood (not recorded which). These receptors came from a middle-aged woman who had recovered from COVID-19. The CDR3 runs from the conserved cysteine through the conserved F or W. D genes are given only for firm matches. Where a row states a size, it is once, few, many or the class of an expanded clone; other rows omit it.

TGTGCCAGCAGGCGGCGGGGGCCGGGCTACACCTTC CASRRRGPGYTF . . TRBJ1-2 12 TRBV11-3
TGCGCCAGCAGCCCCTGGACAGGGGGGACCACAGATACGCAGTATTTT CASSPWTGGTTDTQYF . TRBD1 TRBJ2-3 16 TRBV5-1
TGTGCCAGCAGACCTGGGACTCTGAACACTGAAGCTTTCTTT CASRPGTLNTEAFF once . TRBJ1-1 14 TRBV27
TGTGCCAGTAGTATTGCCGGGACAGAGAATTCACCCCTCCACTTT CASSIAGTENSPLHF . TRBD1 TRBJ1-6 15 TRBV19
TGCAGCGTTGAAGTAGTTGACAGGGGCAGCGTGTCGGATACGCAGTATTTT CSVEVVDRGSVSDTQYF . TRBD1 TRBJ2-3 17 TRBV29-1
TGTGCCAGCAGCCCGTCCCCCCAAGAGACCCAGTACTTC CASSPSPQETQYF . . TRBJ2-5 13 TRBV14
TGTGCCAGCAGCGTAGGATCCGGACTAGAGCCCGGGGAGCTGTTTTTT CASSVGSGLEPGELFF . TRBD2 TRBJ2-2 16 TRBV9
TGTGCCAGCAGCCAGGGACAGGGGGCGACTGAAGCTTTCTTT CASSQGQGATEAFF . TRBD1 TRBJ1-1 14 TRBV3-1/TRBV3-2
TGTGCCAGCAGGGGGGGGGACTGGATCTATGGCTACACCTTC CASRGGDWIYGYTF . . TRBJ1-2 14 TRBV2
TGTGCCAGCGCCCCCGGGGGGGCAGGAAACACTGAAGCTTTCTTT CASAPGGAGNTEAFF once . TRBJ1-1 15 TRBV19
TGCGCCAGCATACACAGGGCGTACAATCAGCCCCAGCATTTT CASIHRAYNQPQHF . . TRBJ1-5 14 TRBV10-1
TGTGCCAGCAAGTGGTCCAGGGCAGATACGCAGTATTTT CASKWSRADTQYF . . TRBJ2-3 13 TRBV6-5
TGTGCCTGGAGTGCAGGGACAGGGAATCAGCCCCAGCATTTT CAWSAGTGNQPQHF . TRBD1 TRBJ1-5 14 TRBV30